Presented here are 29 T cell receptor beta chains from one specimen sequenced in a study of CD4 T cells in relation to SARS-CoV-2 and coronaviruses. Unexposed donor CD4+ T cells date from about 2010-2018, before the COVID-19 pandemic. CD4+ T cells were isolated from the cells after nine to eleven days of culture. These TCRs are of unknown antigen specificity. The table came from immunoSEQ multiplex PCR; TCRdb's copy has only in-frame clones and leaves some out. The profile shows approximately 17,000 clones, 79% of them singletons. The sample taken for sequencing was CD4+ T cells from PBMCs, cultured in vitro. All receptors derive from a human donor in good health.

J is TRBJ1-6 and V is TRBV11-3; tentative D call: TRBD1 (5 bases). Germline values: CDR1 SGHNT, CDR2 YENEEA. The V end lost 4 bases, the J end lost 8 bases, and 9 bases lay between the germline ends. The CDR3 has 13 amino acids. CDR3 loop: CASSSSRDSPLHF. The CDR3 nucleotides read TGTGCCAGCAGCTCATCCAGGGATTCACCCCTCCACTTT. The full variable domain, rest sourced from reference TRBV11-3 and TRBJ1-6, is EAGVVQSPRYKIIEKKQPVAFWCNPISGHNTLYWYLQNLGQGPELLIRYENEEAVDDSQLPKDRFSAERLKGVDSTLKIQPAELGDSAVYLCASSSSRDSPLHFGNGTRLTVT.

This sequence joins TRBV7-6 and TRBJ2-1, with 9 positions matching TRBD1. This CDR3 has 16 amino acids. In germline, CDR1 is SGHVS, CDR2 FNYEAQ. J gave up 5 bases and V 5 bases, and 10 bases lay outside the gene matches. The chain's CDR3 is CASSRRQGVANNEQFF. The CDR3 nucleotides read TGTGCCAGCAGCCGACGACAGGGGGTGGCCAACAATGAGCAGTTCTTC.

This chain links TRBV25-1 with TRBJ1-5; TRBD1 matches at 8 bases. CDR1 and CDR2 from the germline V gene are MGHDK and SYGVNS. Trimming at V came to 4 bases and at J to 1 base, leaving 3 bases not matched to a gene. The CDR3 totals 15 residues. The CDR3 DNA reads as TGTGCCAGCAGTGGTTCAGGGGGCAGCAATCAGCCCCAGCATTTT. It encodes CASSGSGGSNQPQHF.

The chain joins TRBV12-3 or TRBV12-4 to TRBJ1-2; D gene unclear. Trimming pared 7 bases from V and 4 bases from J, leaving 13 bases between. This CDR3 is built from 13 residues. DNA of the CDR3: TGTGCCAGCACTACCTATAGGAGCTATGGCTACACCTTC. It specifies CASTTYRSYGYTF.

The chain has TRBV7-3 and TRBJ2-1; 8 bases align to TRBD1. CDR3 size: 16 residues. The V gene end was trimmed by 5 bases and the J gene end by 8 bases; junction bases not matched to a gene: 14. Germline-derived CDR1 and CDR2 are SGHTA and FQGTGA. The CDR3 DNA reads TGTGCCAGCAGCGCCCAGGTGGGACAGGCGGTGGATGAGCAGTTCTTC. It is translated as CASSAQVGQAVDEQFF.

This clone was seen once. V gene TRBV6-5 combines with J gene TRBJ1-4, with TRBD1 identical over 8 bases. Germline CDR1 is MNHEY and CDR2 is SVGAGI. After removal of 6 bases from V and 11 bases from J, the junction contained 11 bases not matched to a gene. The CDR3 extends over 14 amino acids. CDR3 in amino acids: CASSLTGDDNKLFF. The CDR3 region has the DNA TGTGCCAGCAGCCTGACAGGGGACGACAACAAACTGTTTTTT.

The chain combines TRBV4-2 with TRBJ2-3, with 8 bases matching TRBD2. Per germline, CDR1 LGHNA and CDR2 YNFKEQ. Unmatched junction bases numbered 10, after V lost 0 bases and J lost 5 bases. The CDR3 contains 17 residues. The CDR3 loop reads CASSQEFTGGPLDTQYF. CDR3 in DNA: TGTGCCAGCAGCCAAGAGTTCACGGGAGGGCCTTTAGATACGCAGTATTTT.

The J gene is TRBJ2-3, the V gene TRBV4-3; a weak D match, TRBD1 (6 bases). This CDR3 comprises 15 residues. Germline-derived CDR1 and CDR2 are LGHNA and YSLEER. The germline V and J ends were trimmed by 4 bases and 6 bases, with 17 bases remaining between them. This CDR3 reads CASSRRSQGPDTQYF. The CDR3 DNA reads TGCGCCAGCAGCCGGCGTTCACAGGGCCCCGATACGCAGTATTTT.

The chain employs TRBV5-6 and TRBJ2-5; either TRBD1 or TRBD2 may supply D (5 bases each). The V gene's germline CDR1 is SGHDT and CDR2 YYEEEE. Trimming shortened V by 2 bases and J by 2 bases, and 10 bases separated the two germline ends. This CDR3 comprises 14 residues. The CDR3, as DNA: TGTGCCAGCAGCTTTCCCGGGGCTCAAGAGACCCAGTACTTC. It is translated as CASSFPGAQETQYF.

The rearrangement uses TRBV11-3 and TRBJ2-1, with D perhaps TRBD2 (5 bases). This CDR3 region has 16 residues. V dropped 4 bases and J dropped 0 bases, with 13 bases sitting between them. Germline values: CDR1 SGHNT, CDR2 YENEEA. CDR3 amino acids: CASSSGGLSSYNEQFF. The CDR3 DNA reads TGTGCCAGCAGCTCCGGCGGGTTAAGCTCCTACAATGAGCAGTTCTTC.

The chain combines TRBV20-1 with TRBJ2-5, with TRBD2 identical over 8 bases. In germline, CDR1 is DFQATT, CDR2 SNEGSKA (reference sequence). The CDR3 extends over 15 amino acids. Trimming removed 3 bases from V and 5 bases from J; junction bases left unmatched: 11. CDR3 DNA: TGCAGTGCTAGTCACGGAGCGGGAGCGGAGGAGACCCAGTACTTC. Translation gives CSASHGAGAEETQYF.

This chain connects TRBV29-1 to TRBJ2-3; TRBD2 agrees at 7 bases. This CDR3 is built from 16 residues. Germline V gives CDR1 SQVTM, CDR2 ANQGSEA. The trim removed 4 bases at V and 5 bases at J, leaving 15 bases unmatched. This CDR3 is CSVGRRRAGEEDTQYF. The CDR3 DNA reads TGCAGCGTTGGGAGGCGGCGGGCGGGGGAGGAAGATACGCAGTATTTT.

This chain uses TRBV3-1 (or the pseudogene TRBV3-2) with TRBJ2-7; D gene uncertain. This CDR3 has 14 residues. CDR1 and CDR2 (germline): LGHDT, YNNKEL (reference sequence). V gave up 4 bases and J gave up 2 bases, with 12 bases separating them. In nucleotides, the CDR3 is TGTGCCAGCAGCCCCCTGGTAGGTACCTACGAGCAGTACTTC. Its translation is CASSPLVGTYEQYF.

This chain links TRBV18 with TRBJ2-5; 9 positions agree with TRBD2. Germline CDR1 and CDR2: KGHSH and LQKENI. The CDR3 contains 14 residues. The trim removed 3 bases at V and 4 bases at J, leaving 3 bases unmatched. Written as DNA, the CDR3 is TGTGCCAGCTCACCCGGGGGACTAGCAGAGACCCAGTACTTC. Translating gives CASSPGGLAETQYF. The full variable domain, rest sourced from reference TRBV18 and TRBJ2-5, is NAGVMQNPRHLVRRRGQEARLRCSPMKGHSHVYWYRQLPEEGLKFMVYLQKENIIDESGMPKERFSAEFPKEGPSILRIQQVVRGDSAAYFCASSPGGLAETQYFGPGTRLLVL.

The table lists this clone with a count of one. The chain has TRBV4-2 and TRBJ2-7; 8 nucleotides match TRBD1. CDR3 size: 14 residues. Germline trimming cut 3 bases from V and 4 bases from J; bases unmatched to any gene: 5. Germline V gives CDR1 LGHNA, CDR2 YNFKEQ. The CDR3 DNA reads TGTGCCAGCAGCCAGGGACAGGCGGGGTACGAGCAGTACTTC. It encodes CASSQGQAGYEQYF.

The J gene is TRBJ1-6, the V gene TRBV19; D gene uncertain. V was cut by 3 bases and J by 7 bases, with 10 bases left in between. The germline V gene has CDR1 LNHDA and CDR2 SQIVND (reference sequence). The CDR3 loop spans 14 amino acids. The CDR3, as DNA: TGTGCCAGTAGTATTGGGCAATTCAATTCACCCCTCCACTTT. This encodes CASSIGQFNSPLHF.

This clone is a singleton in its sample. This sequence joins TRBV5-6 and TRBJ2-5; D unclear. Trimming removed 6 bases at V and 3 bases at J, with 15 bases between. The CDR3 is 14 amino acids. CDR1 SGHDT and CDR2 YYEEEE come from the germline V gene. The DNA for the CDR3 is TGTGCCAGCAATACGGGTGGATTTGAAGAGACCCAGTACTTC. Its translation is CASNTGGFEETQYF.

The V and J genes are TRBV2 and TRBJ2-2, with D perhaps matching TRBD1 or TRBD2 (5 bases each). V was cut by 6 bases and J by 1 base, with 12 bases left in between. Germline-derived CDR1 and CDR2 are SNHLY and FYNNEI. This CDR3 is 15 amino acids long. CDR3 sequence: CASRPGTENTGELFF. The DNA of the CDR3 is TGTGCCAGCAGGCCCGGGACGGAGAACACCGGGGAGCTGTTTTTT.

The chain has TRBV19 and TRBJ2-5, with 9 bases identical to TRBD2. The V gene's germline CDR1 is LNHDA and CDR2 SQIVND (reference sequence). The trim removed 1 base at V and 2 bases at J, leaving 8 bases unmatched. The CDR3 totals 17 residues. CDR3 loop: CASSIVVGGGAQETQYF. As DNA, the CDR3 is TGTGCCAGTAGTATAGTTGTCGGCGGGGGGGCACAAGAGACCCAGTACTTC.

The chain employs TRBV4-1 and TRBJ1-6, with D possibly TRBD1 on 6 matching bases. The CDR3 runs 16 residues. Trimming took off 1 base at V and 6 bases at J, with 13 bases between the two ends. Per the germline V gene, CDR1 is MGHRA and CDR2 is YSYEKL. CDR3 residues: CASSQAMAGVNSPLHF. The DNA for the CDR3 is TGCGCCAGCAGCCAAGCAATGGCAGGGGTTAATTCACCCCTCCACTTT.

The rearrangement uses TRBV5-5 and TRBJ2-7; D gene ambiguous. The CDR3 has 15 amino acids. Between the trimmed V and J ends, which lost 0 bases and 3 bases, there was a span of 13 bases. Germline CDR1 and CDR2: SGHKS and YYEKEE (reference sequence). The CDR3 bases are TGTGCCAGCAGCTTGGGGCCAGCCTGGGGCTACGAGCAGTACTTC. Its translation is CASSLGPAWGYEQYF.

This clone showed up just once. The V gene is TRBV30, the J gene TRBJ2-7; D possibly uses TRBD1 or TRBD2 (5 bases each). CDR1 is GTSNPN, CDR2 SVGIG, per germline (reference sequence). The V end lost 4 bases, the J end lost 3 bases, and 16 bases lay between the germline ends. The length of the CDR3 is 14 residues. CDR3 nucleotide sequence: TGTGCCTGGACCCAGCCGGGACGAGACTACGAGCAGTACTTC. This translates into CAWTQPGRDYEQYF. Looking up the rest from reference TRBV30 and TRBJ2-7 gives the full variable domain: SQTIHQWPATLVQPVGSPLSLECTVEGTSNPNLYWYRQAAGRGLQLLFYSVGIGQISSEVPQNLSASRPQDRQFILSSKKLLLSDSGFYLCAWTQPGRDYEQYFGPGTRLTVT.

The chain recombines TRBV2 with TRBJ2-5; 12 nucleotides match TRBD2. Germline V gene sequence: CDR1 SNHLY, CDR2 FYNNEI. V was clipped by 6 bases and J by 4 bases; unmatched bases: 0. This CDR3 is built from 13 residues. Here the CDR3 DNA reads TGTGCCAGCAGGGGACTAGCGGGAGAGACCCAGTACTTC. Protein product: CASRGLAGETQYF.

The rearrangement uses TRBV20-1 and TRBJ2-5; D unresolved. The germline gives CDR1 DFQATT, CDR2 SNEGSKA (reference sequence). Trimming left V 7 bases short and J 3 bases short, with 9 bases between. The CDR3 has 11 residues. The CDR3 loop reads CSGLGEETQYF. CDR3 DNA: TGCAGTGGCCTAGGAGAAGAGACCCAGTACTTC.

A few counts support this clone. The J gene is TRBJ1-1, the V gene TRBV7-9; D might be TRBD1 (5 bases). The CDR3 has 14 amino acids. Trimming stripped 1 base from V and 5 bases from J, with 11 bases between. The germline CDR1 and CDR2 sequences are SEHNR and FQNEAQ (reference sequence). CDR3 nucleotide sequence: TGTGCCAGCAGCTTAGTTGTGGGGGTGACTGAAGCTTTCTTT. Translating gives CASSLVVGVTEAFF.

The chain recombines TRBV7-9 with TRBJ2-2, with no clear D. V gave up 0 bases and J gave up 5 bases, with 10 bases separating them. The V gene's germline CDR1 is SEHNR and CDR2 FQNEAQ (reference sequence). The CDR3 has 15 residues. The CDR3 region is CASSLARQVTGELFF. DNA for the CDR3: TGTGCCAGCAGCTTAGCGCGGCAGGTTACCGGGGAGCTGTTTTTT.

The chain recombines TRBV12-3 or TRBV12-4 with TRBJ1-1, with 8 bases matching TRBD1. V trimming: 6 bases; J trimming: 10 bases; junction bases outside the gene matches: 7. CDR3 length: 12 residues. The CDR3 spells CASSARGLVAFF. Written as DNA, the CDR3 is TGTGCCAGCAGCGCCAGGGGGCTGGTAGCTTTCTTT.

This chain joins TRBV11-3 and TRBJ1-3, with a weak D call TRBD1 (6 bases). Germline values: CDR1 SGHNT, CDR2 YENEEA. The CDR3 spans 15 residues. The V end was cut by 10 bases, the J end by 6 bases, with 22 bases between. The CDR3 here is CAILLQNRDKNTIYF. In DNA form, the CDR3 reads TGTGCCATTTTACTTCAAAACAGGGACAAAAACACCATATATTTT.

V usage is TRBV6-5 and J usage is TRBJ2-7; unclear D gene. Germline-derived CDR1 and CDR2 are MNHEY and SVGAGI. Trimming took off 4 bases at V and 7 bases at J, with 8 bases between the two ends. This CDR3 is 11 amino acids long. DNA for the CDR3: TGTGCCAGCAGTTCCGCCCTGGAGCAGTACTTC. This translates into CASSSALEQYF.